The clone carrying this TCR beta chain came up many times. As yet, its antigen is unknown. The sample belongs to a study of blood T cells in healthy people across ages. Notes on the study in general: Higher naive T cell percentage went strongly together with higher TCR beta diversity. Diversity estimates drawn from one million T cells were deemed underestimates.

A second PCR, run for about 7 to 11 cycles, used a sample-barcoded 5' primer plus a J-beta primer mix. Any given sample supplied a minimum of 2.5 million CDR3-containing paired-end reads. MiXCR was run by TCRdb on the 5' RACE reads, yielding one entry per CDR3 protein. The top ten clones hold 15% to 20% of a sample with around 870,000 distinct CDR3 sequences, 25% to 30% of them seen once. Germline V gene sequence: CDR1 DFQATT, CDR2 SNEGSKA (reference sequence). CDR3 size: 12 residues. Trimming stripped 4 bases from V and 5 bases from J, with 12 bases between. The V gene is TRBV20-1, the J gene TRBJ2-7; the D call may be TRBD1 or TRBD2 (5 bases each). Sequenced material: blood. This TCR derives from an elderly woman in good health. This CDR3 is CSATDLGDEQYF. The CDR3 DNA reads as TGCAGTGCTACCGACCTGGGGGACGAGCAGTACTTC.